Listed below are T cell receptor beta chains from one sample, sequenced in a study of T cell responses to AZD1222 COVID-19 vaccine. The repertoire was sequenced with immunoSEQ multiplex PCR; TCRdb's copy has only in-frame clones and lacks some. This table holds 120,000 to 150,000 clones, roughly 90% found once. This specimen consisted of peripheral blood, obtained 28 days after the second AZD1222 dose. Receptors originate from an adult who received the AZD1222 COVID-19 vaccine. Each CDR3 is given with its conserved first and last residue. The order of the fields is J gene, V gene, clone size, D gene, CDR3 protein, CDR3 DNA. A D gene is named only where the DNA matches it firmly. Expanded clones get a size class; other rows say once, few or many, or leave the size out.

>TRBJ2-7|TRBV5-6|-|-
CASSPGRYEQYF
TGTGCCAGCAGCCCTGGACGCTACGAGCAGTACTTC
>TRBJ1-1|TRBV19|-|-
CASSKTENTEAFF
TGTGCCAGTAGTAAAACAGAGAACACTGAAGCTTTCTTT
>TRBJ2-6|TRBV29-1|-|-
CSVGQTPGANVLTF
TGCAGCGTCGGGCAGACCCCTGGGGCCAACGTCCTGACTTTC
>TRBJ2-1|TRBV19|-|-
CASKDNKPGEQFF
TGTGCCAGTAAGGACAATAAACCGGGTGAGCAGTTCTTC
>TRBJ1-1|TRBV12-5|-|TRBD1
CASGLQGVTEAFF
TGTGCTAGTGGTTTGCAGGGGGTCACTGAAGCTTTCTTT
>TRBJ1-2|TRBV5-1|once|-
CASSLVGAGHGYTF
TGCGCCAGCAGCTTGGTAGGGGCGGGCCATGGCTACACCTTC
>TRBJ1-2|TRBV7-2|once|-
CASSPPGNRNLGYTF
TGTGCCAGCAGCCCCCCAGGGAACCGGAATCTGGGCTACACCTTC
>TRBJ1-3|TRBV6-5|-|-
CASSYSGSGNTIYF
TGTGCCAGCAGTTATTCGGGGTCTGGAAACACCATATATTTT
>TRBJ1-4|TRBV9|-|-
CASSGTQGRTNEKLFF
TGTGCCAGCAGCGGGACACAGGGACGAACTAATGAAAAACTGTTTTTT
>TRBJ1-2|TRBV20-1|-|-
CSASYGNYGYTF
TGCAGTGCTAGTTATGGGAACTATGGCTACACCTTC
>TRBJ2-3|TRBV5-8|-|TRBD1
CASRARGPYTDTQYF
TGTGCCAGCAGGGCGAGGGGGCCATACACAGATACGCAGTATTTT
>TRBJ2-2|TRBV18|-|-
CASSPENRVWNTGELFF
TGTGCCAGCTCACCCGAGAACAGGGTGTGGAACACCGGGGAGCTGTTTTTT
>TRBJ1-4|TRBV28|-|-
CASREPNEKLFF
TGTGCCAGCAGGGAGCCTAATGAAAAACTGTTTTTT
>TRBJ2-1|TRBV18|-|-
CASSPGTSYNEQFF
TGTGCCAGCTCACCGGGGACATCTTACAATGAGCAGTTCTTC
>TRBJ2-3|TRBV12-3/TRBV12-4|-|-
CASSGVGTDTQYF
TGTGCCAGCAGCGGCGTGGGCACAGATACGCAGTATTTT
>TRBJ1-1|TRBV7-9|-|TRBD1
CASSLSRTGNTEAFF
TGTGCCAGCAGCTTGTCCAGGACAGGGAACACTGAAGCTTTCTTT
>TRBJ1-3|TRBV6-1|-|-
CASSEKMAGTSGNTIYF
TGTGCCAGCAGTGAAAAAATGGCGGGGACCTCTGGAAACACCATATATTTT
>TRBJ1-3|TRBV2|-|TRBD1
CASRGQGGGNTIYF
TGTGCCAGCAGGGGACAGGGGGGAGGAAACACCATATATTTT
>TRBJ1-2|TRBV24-1|-|-
CATSDPSGYGYTF
TGTGCCACCAGTGATCCCTCGGGGTATGGCTACACCTTC
>TRBJ1-2|TRBV30|-|-
CAWSVLPGYTF
TGTGCCTGGAGTGTACTGCCGGGCTACACCTTC
>TRBJ2-1|TRBV21-1|-|-
CANWDEQFF
TGTGCCAATTGGGATGAGCAGTTCTTC
>TRBJ1-1|TRBV12-3/TRBV12-4|-|-
CASSLGRDTEAFF
TGTGCCAGCAGTTTGGGACGGGACACTGAAGCTTTCTTT
>TRBJ1-2|TRBV5-1|-|TRBD1
CASSTGTGGPYGYTF
TGCGCCAGCAGCACCGGGACAGGGGGTCCCTATGGCTACACCTTC
>TRBJ1-6|TRBV20-1|-|-
CSASPPGPSSYNSPLHF
TGCAGTGCTAGTCCGCCGGGACCCAGCTCCTATAATTCACCCCTCCACTTT
>TRBJ2-7|TRBV6-2/TRBV6-3|few|TRBD2
CASSYSTSGSSYEQYF
TGTGCCAGCAGTTACTCGACTAGCGGGAGCTCCTACGAGCAGTACTTC
>TRBJ2-2|TRBV10-3|-|-
CAISDSGVNTGELFF
TGTGCCATCAGTGATTCAGGGGTGAACACCGGGGAGCTGTTTTTT
>TRBJ1-1|TRBV9|-|-
CASSSLEDEAFF
TGTGCCAGCAGCTCCCTAGAGGATGAAGCTTTCTTT
>TRBJ2-1|TRBV7-9|-|-
CASSPEGNEQFF
TGTGCCAGCAGCCCCGAGGGAAATGAGCAGTTCTTC
>TRBJ2-1|TRBV7-2|-|TRBD1
CASSSLQGANEQFF
TGTGCCAGCAGCTCGCTACAGGGGGCCAATGAGCAGTTCTTC
>TRBJ1-2|TRBV30|-|-
CAWNWGHYGYTF
TGTGCCTGGAATTGGGGCCACTATGGCTACACCTTC
>TRBJ2-1|TRBV6-5|-|TRBD2
CASRLAGGGEQFF
TGTGCCAGCAGACTAGCGGGAGGAGGTGAGCAGTTCTTC
>TRBJ1-2|TRBV7-9|-|-
CASSLPGAHYCF
TGTGCCAGCAGCCTCCCAGGGGCACACTACTGCTTC
>TRBJ1-2|TRBV12-5|once|TRBD1
CASGLGQGAGGYTF
TGTGCTAGTGGTTTGGGACAGGGGGCGGGTGGCTACACCTTC
>TRBJ2-3|TRBV9|-|TRBD2
CASSSPSGRAADTQYF
TGTGCCAGCAGCTCACCCAGCGGGAGGGCGGCAGATACGCAGTATTTT
>TRBJ2-7|TRBV27|-|TRBD2
CASKTSGSEQYF
TGTGCCAGCAAGACTAGCGGGTCCGAGCAGTACTTC
>TRBJ2-3|TRBV14|-|TRBD2
CASSQDSELAGGWWGGTQYF
TGTGCCAGCAGCCAAGATAGTGAACTAGCGGGAGGCTGGTGGGGTGGGACGCAGTATTTT
>TRBJ1-3|TRBV30|-|-
CAWKRGPGNTIYF
TGTGCCTGGAAGCGGGGACCTGGAAACACCATATATTTT
>TRBJ1-5|TRBV4-1|few|TRBD1
CASSPGTGDSNQPQHF
TGCGCCAGCAGCCCTGGGACAGGTGATAGCAATCAGCCCCAGCATTTT
>TRBJ1-2|TRBV19|-|TRBD1
CASSMGTENGYTF
TGTGCCAGTAGTATGGGGACAGAGAATGGCTACACCTTC
>TRBJ2-7|TRBV5-1|-|TRBD1
CASSSGTVYEQYF
TGCGCCAGCAGTTCCGGGACAGTCTACGAGCAGTACTTC
>TRBJ2-1|TRBV24-1|-|TRBD1
CATRPAGTGLNEQFF
TGTGCCACCAGACCTGCCGGGACAGGGTTGAATGAGCAGTTCTTC
>TRBJ1-5|TRBV4-1|-|-
CASSQVQVVYQPQHF
TGCGCCAGCAGCCAAGTTCAGGTGGTCTATCAGCCCCAGCATTTT
>TRBJ2-3|TRBV7-8|-|-
CASSLSVDSTDTQYF
TGTGCCAGCAGCTTAAGCGTGGATTCCACAGATACGCAGTATTTT
>TRBJ2-4|TRBV11-3|-|TRBD2
CASSFRLAGGLKAKNIQYF
TGTGCCAGCAGCTTTAGACTAGCGGGAGGGCTAAAGGCCAAAAACATTCAGTACTTC
>TRBJ2-7|TRBV28|-|-
CASSSQDGTYEQYF
TGTGCCAGCAGCTCCCAGGACGGGACCTACGAGCAGTACTTC
>TRBJ2-6|TRBV5-1|few|-
CASSLSLSGANVLTF
TGCGCCAGCAGCTTGTCGCTCTCTGGGGCCAACGTCCTGACTTTC
>TRBJ1-6|TRBV3-1/TRBV3-2|-|-
CASSQDLADSSYNSPLHF
TGTGCCAGCAGCCAAGATCTGGCGGATAGCTCCTATAATTCACCCCTCCACTTT
>TRBJ2-1|TRBV5-1|-|-
CASSPRTGPQQFF
TGCGCCAGCAGCCCTAGGACCGGGCCCCAGCAGTTCTTC
>TRBJ1-5|TRBV15|-|-
CATSKQDNQPQHF
TGTGCCACCAGCAAACAGGACAATCAGCCCCAGCATTTT
>TRBJ1-4|TRBV28|-|TRBD1
CASSLRVRQGAGEKLFF
TGTGCCAGCAGTCTTCGGGTCCGACAGGGGGCGGGTGAAAAACTGTTTTTT
>TRBJ2-3|TRBV2|-|TRBD1
CASSEDAPLTGVIWDTQYF
TGTGCCAGCAGTGAAGACGCCCCCCTGACAGGGGTGATTTGGGATACGCAGTATTTT